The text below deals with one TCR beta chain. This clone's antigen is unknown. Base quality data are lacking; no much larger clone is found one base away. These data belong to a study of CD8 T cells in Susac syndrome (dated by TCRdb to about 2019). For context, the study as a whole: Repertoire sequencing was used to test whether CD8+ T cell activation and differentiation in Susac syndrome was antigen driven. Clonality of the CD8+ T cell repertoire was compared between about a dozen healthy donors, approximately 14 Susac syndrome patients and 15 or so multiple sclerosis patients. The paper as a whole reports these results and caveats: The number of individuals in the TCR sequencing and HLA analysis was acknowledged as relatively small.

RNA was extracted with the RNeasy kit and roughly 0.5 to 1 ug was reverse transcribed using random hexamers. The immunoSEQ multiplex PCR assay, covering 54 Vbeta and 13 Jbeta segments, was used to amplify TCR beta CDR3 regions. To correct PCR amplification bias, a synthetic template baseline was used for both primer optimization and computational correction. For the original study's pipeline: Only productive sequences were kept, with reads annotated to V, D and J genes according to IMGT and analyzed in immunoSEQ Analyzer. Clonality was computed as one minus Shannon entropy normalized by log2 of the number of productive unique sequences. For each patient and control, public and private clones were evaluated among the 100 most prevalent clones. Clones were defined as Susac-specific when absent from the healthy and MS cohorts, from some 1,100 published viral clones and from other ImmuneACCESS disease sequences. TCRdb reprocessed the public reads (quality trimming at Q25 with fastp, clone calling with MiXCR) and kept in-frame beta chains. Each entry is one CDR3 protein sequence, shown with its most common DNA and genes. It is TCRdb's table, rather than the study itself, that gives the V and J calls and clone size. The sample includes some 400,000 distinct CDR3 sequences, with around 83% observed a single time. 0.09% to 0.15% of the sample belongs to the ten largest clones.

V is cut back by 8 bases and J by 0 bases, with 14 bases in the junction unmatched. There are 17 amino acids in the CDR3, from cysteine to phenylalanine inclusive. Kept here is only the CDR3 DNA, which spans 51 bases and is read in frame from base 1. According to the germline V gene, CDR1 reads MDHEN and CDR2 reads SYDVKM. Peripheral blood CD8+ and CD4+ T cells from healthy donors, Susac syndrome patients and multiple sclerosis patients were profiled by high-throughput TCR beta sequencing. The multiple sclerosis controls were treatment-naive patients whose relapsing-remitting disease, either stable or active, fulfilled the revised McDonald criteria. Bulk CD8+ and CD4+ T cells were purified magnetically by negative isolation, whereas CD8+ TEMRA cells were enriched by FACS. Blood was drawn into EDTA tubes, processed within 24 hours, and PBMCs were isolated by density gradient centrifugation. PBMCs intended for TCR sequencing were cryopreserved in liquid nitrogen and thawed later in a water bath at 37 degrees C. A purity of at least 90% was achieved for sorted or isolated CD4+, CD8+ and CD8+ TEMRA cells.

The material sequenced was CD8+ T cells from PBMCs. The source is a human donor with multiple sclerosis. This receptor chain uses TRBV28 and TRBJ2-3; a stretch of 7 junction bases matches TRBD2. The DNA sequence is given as TGTGCCAGCTCCCCGGTCGGAGCGGGGCTTAGCACAGATACGCAGTATTTT. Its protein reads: CASSPVGAGLSTDTQYF.